These 15 T cell receptor beta chains were all obtained from the same sample, sequenced in a study of T cells in Graves' hyperthyroidism and ophthalmopathy. RNA transcripts served as the template for amplifying TCR beta CDR3 regions. The TCR CDR3 first-round RT-PCR relied on the HTBI primer set. TCRdb fed the multiplex PCR reads into MiXCR, producing one record per CDR3 protein. The sample consists of hundreds of thousands of distinct CDR3 sequences, over 12% of them appearing once. Source material: blood. Receptors were obtained from a man between 45 and 60 years old with Graves' ophthalmopathy.

The sample holds a few counts of this clonotype. The V gene is TRBV29-1, the J gene TRBJ1-4; no definite D call. In germline, CDR1 is SQVTM, CDR2 ANQGSEA. The CDR3 has 11 residues. V dropped 7 bases and J dropped 7 bases, with 10 bases sitting between them. CDR3 in DNA: TGCAGCGGGGGTTGGGGTGAAAAACTGTTTTTT. This gives the protein CSGGWGEKLFF.

The J gene is TRBJ1-2, the V gene TRBV6-5; D is perhaps TRBD1 (5 bases). The V and J ends lost 0 bases and 2 bases respectively, with 10 bases between them. Germline V lookup: CDR1 MNHEY, CDR2 SVGAGI. CDR3 size: 15 residues. In DNA, the CDR3 is TGTGCCAGCAGTTACTCGAGGGGTAACAACTATGGCTACACCTTC. Encoded protein: CASSYSRGNNYGYTF.

This clonotype has at least ten counts. The chain has TRBV27 and TRBJ2-7; D might be TRBD1 or TRBD2, each matching 6 bases. Germline CDR1 MNHEY, CDR2 SMNVEV (reference sequence). V shed 10 bases and J shed 5 bases, with 27 bases lying between them. This CDR3 contains 16 residues. The DNA for the CDR3 is TGTGCCACCCTCCCGGGACCGCTCGTCGGGGGCCACGAGCAGTACTTC. Its protein product is CATLPGPLVGGHEQYF.

This clonotype was observed at least ten times. The chain is built from TRBV5-1 and TRBJ2-2; D unresolved. This CDR3 comprises 14 residues. V lost 1 base to trimming and J lost 8 bases, with 12 bases between them. Germline CDR1 reads SGHRS; CDR2 reads YFSETQ. The CDR3 nucleotides read TGCGCCAGCAGCTTGCTCGGGTCCGCTGGGGAGCTGTTTTTT. It yields the protein CASSLLGSAGELFF.

There are many counts of this clonotype. The chain has TRBV2 and TRBJ2-2; D is undetermined. In germline, CDR1 is SNHLY, CDR2 FYNNEI. This CDR3 has 15 amino acids. The V and J ends lost 4 bases and 3 bases respectively, with 12 bases between them. CDR3 nucleotide sequence: TGTGCCAGCAGTGGTTCGACTGGACACACCGGGGAGCTGTTTTTT. Encoded protein: CASSGSTGHTGELFF.

This clonotype was counted at least ten times. This chain uses TRBV5-1 with TRBJ1-5; a weak D match, TRBD1 (5 bases). The V end lost 2 bases, the J end lost 3 bases, and 6 bases lay between the germline ends. From germline, CDR1 is SGHRS and CDR2 YFSETQ. The CDR3 contains 13 residues. Here the CDR3 DNA reads TGCGCCAGCAGCTTAGGGGACAATCAGCCCCAGCATTTT. This translates into CASSLGDNQPQHF.

This clonotype was counted only a few times. This chain links TRBV6-1 with TRBJ2-7; TRBD2 aligns across 12 bases. The CDR3 covers 14 residues. The V gene end was trimmed by 6 bases and the J gene end by 3 bases; junction bases not matched to a gene: 3. Germline CDR1 is MNHNS and CDR2 is SASEGT. The CDR3 nucleotides are TGTGCCAGCAGGAGACTAGCGGGAGACTACGAGCAGTACTTC. Its translation: CASRRLAGDYEQYF.

Many counts were recorded for this clonotype. V is TRBV3-1 and J is TRBJ2-5; 7 bases fit TRBD1. CDR3 length: 13 amino acids. The germline gives CDR1 LGHDT, CDR2 YNNKEL (reference sequence). V was clipped by 1 base and J by 6 bases; unmatched bases: 2. CDR3 in DNA: TGTGCCAGCAGCCAAGGACAGGGCCAGACCCAGTACTTC. Translated, it gives CASSQGQGQTQYF.

In this sample, this clonotype turned up many times. The chain combines TRBV30 with TRBJ2-2; D gene uncertain. Per the germline V gene, CDR1 is GTSNPN and CDR2 is SVGIG (reference sequence). The germline V and J ends were trimmed by 0 bases and 6 bases, with 2 bases remaining between them. This CDR3 comprises 11 residues. CDR3 DNA sequence: TGTGCCTGGAGTGTCCCCGGGGAGCTGTTTTTT. Residues: CAWSVPGELFF.

This sequence joins TRBV5-1 and TRBJ2-6, with 8 bases matching TRBD1. Germline V CDR1 and CDR2: SGHRS, YFSETQ. Trimming removed 3 bases from V and 1 base from J; junction bases left unmatched: 9. There are 18 residues in the CDR3. CDR3 sequence: CASSSTGEMLSGANVLTF. The DNA for the CDR3 is TGCGCCAGCAGCTCGACAGGGGAGATGTTATCTGGGGCCAACGTCCTGACTTTC.

This clonotype appeared many times. The CDR3 coding sequence is TGTGCCAGCAGCCTAGAGGCCTTGAATTCAGATACGCAGTATTTT. Translation gives CASSLEALNSDTQYF. The chain uses TRBV7-9 and TRBJ2-3; no clear D gene. Germline V gives CDR1 SEHNR, CDR2 FQNEAQ (reference sequence). CDR3 length equals 15 residues. The V end lost 5 bases, the J end lost 4 bases, and 16 bases lay between the germline ends.

This chain connects TRBV5-4 to TRBJ1-3, with D hard to call. V lost 1 base, J lost 0 bases, and 2 bases lay in between. The CDR3 runs 13 residues. CDR1 and CDR2 from the germline V gene are SGHNT and YYREEE (reference sequence). The DNA of the CDR3 is TGTGCCAGCAGCTTGCTCTCTGGAAACACCATATATTTT. It encodes CASSLLSGNTIYF.

This sequence joins TRBV5-8 and TRBJ2-3; D unresolved. The CDR3 is 12 residues long. V lost 4 bases and J 2 bases, leaving 5 bases between the germline ends. In germline, CDR1 is SGHTS, CDR2 YDEGEE. The CDR3 nucleotides read TGTGCCAGCAGCCGGGCCACAGATACGCAGTATTTT. The encoded protein is CASSRATDTQYF.

A few counts support this clonotype. V and J are TRBV2 and TRBJ2-1, with 8 nucleotides matching TRBD2. The J segment lost 0 bases and the V segment lost 6 bases, leaving 10 bases of the junction unmatched. The CDR3 consists of 17 residues. CDR1 is SNHLY and CDR2 is FYNNEI in the germline V gene. CDR3 region: CASRGKTSGFSYNEQFF. The CDR3 nucleotides are TGTGCCAGCAGGGGGAAAACTAGCGGATTCTCCTACAATGAGCAGTTCTTC. Full variable domain (missing parts from reference TRBV2 and TRBJ2-1): EPEVTQTPSHQVTQMGQEVILRCVPISNHLYFYWYRQILGQKVEFLVSFYNNEISEKSEIFDDQFSVERPDGSNFTLKIRSTKLEDSAMYFCASRGKTSGFSYNEQFFGPGTRLTVL.

V usage is TRBV6-1 and J usage is TRBJ2-2; 10 bases are a match to TRBD1. The germline CDR1 and CDR2 sequences are MNHNS and SASEGT. The CDR3 runs 14 residues. J lost 6 bases, V lost 6 bases, and 4 bases had no gene match. CDR3 loop: CASRGQGWAGELFF. The CDR3 DNA reads TGTGCCAGCAGGGGACAGGGGTGGGCCGGGGAGCTGTTTTTT.